Sequencing of this T cell receptor beta chain was carried out in a study of beta chain features in type 1 diabetes. With regard to this clone: Its antigen is unidentified.

Findings of the study overall: Patients with Type 1 diabetes showed moderately but significantly shorter TCRB CDR3s in all four CD4+ subsets.

As every portion of the isolated RNA was reverse transcribed, the sequencing read expressed TCRB transcripts. Profiled with immunoSEQ multiplex PCR; TCRdb holds only in-frame clones, not every one. The table shows about 650,000 clones, with roughly 12% occurring only once. This sequence was found in a man aged 25 to 40 with type 1 diabetes. Sequencing input: naive CD4+ T cells from blood.

The DNA for the CDR3 is TGTGCCAGCAGCTTAGCCCCACCGACAGGGAGGCTATATAATTCACCCCTCCACTTT. Protein product: CASSLAPPTGRLYNSPLHF. The chain uses TRBV7-2 and TRBJ1-6; 7 nucleotides agree with TRBD1. The CDR3 is 19 residues long. Looked up from germline, CDR1 is SGHTA and CDR2 is FQGNSA. The V segment lost 0 bases and the J segment 4 bases; nucleotides outside the gene matches: 12. Variable domain in full (rest from reference TRBV7-2 and TRBJ1-6): GAGVSQSPSNKVTEKGKDVELRCDPISGHTALYWYRQSLGQGLEFLIYFQGNSAPDKSGLPSDRFSAERTGGSVSTLTIQRTQQEDSAVYLCASSLAPPTGRLYNSPLHFGNGTRLTVT.